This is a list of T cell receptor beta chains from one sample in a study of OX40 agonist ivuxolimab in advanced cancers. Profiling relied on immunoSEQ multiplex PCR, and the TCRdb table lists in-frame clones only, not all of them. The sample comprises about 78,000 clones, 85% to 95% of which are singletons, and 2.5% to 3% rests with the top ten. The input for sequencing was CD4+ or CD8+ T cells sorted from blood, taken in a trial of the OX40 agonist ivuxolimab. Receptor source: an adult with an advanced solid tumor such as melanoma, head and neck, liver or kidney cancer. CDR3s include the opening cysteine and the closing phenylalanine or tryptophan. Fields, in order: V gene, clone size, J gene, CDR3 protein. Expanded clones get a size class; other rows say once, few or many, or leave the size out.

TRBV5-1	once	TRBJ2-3	CASSLGPEGSDTQYF
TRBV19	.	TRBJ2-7	CATRGDGVGEQYF
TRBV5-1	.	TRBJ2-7	CASSFVSGSYEQYF
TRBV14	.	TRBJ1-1	CASRRGVNTEAFF
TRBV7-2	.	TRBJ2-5	CASRVEVLSGTQYF
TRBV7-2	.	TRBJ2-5	CASSRRETQYF
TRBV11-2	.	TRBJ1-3	CASSSTGSGNTIYF
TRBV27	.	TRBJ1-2	CASSPQTGTFYGYTF
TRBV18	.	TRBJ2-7	CASSRPGVYYEQYF
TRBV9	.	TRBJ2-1	CASSVVLGPPNEQFF
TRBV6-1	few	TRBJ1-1	CASRSRQGATIPLF
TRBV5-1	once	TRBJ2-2	CASSFRGNTGELFF
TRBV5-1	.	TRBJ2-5	CASSLEQPYQETQYF
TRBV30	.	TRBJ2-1	CAGLAGDNEQFF
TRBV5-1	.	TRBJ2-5	CASSLDTGQETQYF
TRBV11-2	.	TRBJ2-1	CASSHTSGGGNEQFF
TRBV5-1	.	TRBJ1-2	CASSSYSGTAYTF
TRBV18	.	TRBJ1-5	CASSPRAGVQPQHF
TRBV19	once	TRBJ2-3	CASSYPGGNTDTQYF
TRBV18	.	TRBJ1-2	CASSPGGGYGYTF
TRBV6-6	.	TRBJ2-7	CASSFSGTANPYEQYF
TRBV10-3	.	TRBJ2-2	CAISESKGNTGELFF
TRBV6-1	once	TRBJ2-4	CASSEGQDLAKNIQYF
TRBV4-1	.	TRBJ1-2	CASSQELDRRGGYGYTF
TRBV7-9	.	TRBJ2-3	CASSLPGSGTDTQYF
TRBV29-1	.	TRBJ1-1	CSVDLRQGEVFF
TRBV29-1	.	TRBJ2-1	CSVEVAGGSYNEQFF
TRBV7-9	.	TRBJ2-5	CASSPGLAWETQYF
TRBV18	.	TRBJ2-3	CASSSMAPDTQYF
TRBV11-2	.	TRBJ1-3	CASSLGPGFSAGNTIYF
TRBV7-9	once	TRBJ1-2	CASSLAYGQGNGYTF
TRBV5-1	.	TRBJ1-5	CASSSAGGRNQPQHF
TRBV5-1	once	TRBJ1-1	CASSPGIPNTEAFF
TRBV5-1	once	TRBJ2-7	CASSLGTDSYEQYF
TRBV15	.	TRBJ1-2	CATSREPREGGGYTF
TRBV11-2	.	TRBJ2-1	CASSLARGPDRVTGYEQFF
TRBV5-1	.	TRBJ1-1	CASSPQGALSAEAFF
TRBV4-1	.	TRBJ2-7	CASSRTNVYDEQYF
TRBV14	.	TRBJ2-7	CASSPRTSYEQYF